The present entry profiles one TCR beta chain with its context. Its antigen is unknown. These data come from a study of chemoradiotherapy in HPV16-positive cancers. General study results and limits: Better recurrence-free survival went with HPV-responsive T-cell expansion in HPV16-positive patients. The functional HPV-specific definition rests on just a couple of HPV16-positive patients.

There are 13 residues in the CDR3. V gave up 1 base and J gave up 4 bases, with 10 bases separating them. Germline V CDR1 and CDR2: GTSNPN, SVGIG (reference sequence). Here immunoSEQ multiplex PCR was the method, and the copy in TCRdb shows in-frame clones only, minus some. This sample carries around 12,000 clones, around 87% of them seen once, and the ten largest clones take about 6%. The TCR was taken from a human donor with HPV-associated anogenital cancer. Sequencing used blood, obtained from a patient who underwent chemoradiotherapy. The V gene is TRBV30, the J gene TRBJ1-1; D call uncertain. CDR3 protein: CAWSALRGTEAFF. DNA of the CDR3: TGTGCCTGGAGTGCCCTGAGAGGCACTGAAGCTTTCTTT.